This T cell receptor (beta chain) originates from a study of T cell changes during pregnancy in multiple sclerosis. The V and J ends lost 1 base and 2 bases, in that order; junction bases with no gene match: 6. CDR3 size: 16 residues. Looked up from germline, CDR1 is SGHAT and CDR2 is FQNNGV. The repertoire was sequenced with immunoSEQ multiplex PCR; TCRdb's copy has only in-frame clones and lacks some. Of tens of thousands of clones listed, about nine tenths are singletons. This rearrangement joins TRBV11-2 to TRBJ2-5; 8 nucleotides agree with TRBD1. Sequenced material: CD4+ T cells from peripheral blood mononuclear cells, taken after pregnancy. The receptor's source is a female donor in good health, enrolled as a control in a pregnancy study. The CDR3 spells CASSLGGQVKQETQYF. For the CDR3, the DNA is TGTGCCAGCAGCTTAGGGGGACAGGTGAAACAAGAGACCCAGTACTTC. The full variable domain, with the rest looked up from reference TRBV11-2 and TRBJ2-5, is EAGVAQSPRYKIIEKRQSVAFWCNPISGHATLYWYQQILGQGPKLLIQFQNNGVVDDSQLPKDRFSAERLKGVDSTLKIQPAKLEDSAVYLCASSLGGQVKQETQYFGPGTRLLVL.